This T cell receptor beta chain was profiled in a study of cytomegalovirus exposure and HLA in healthy donors. Study-wide points: Exclusion applied to some V segments, including TRBV6-2 and TRBV6-3, as they were indistinguishable. CMV serostatus was the sole immune exposure data available.

Details on this clone: What it binds is not known.

PCR primers comprised 60 Vbeta and 13 Jbeta primers. Data came from immunoSEQ multiplex PCR; TCRdb stores just in-frame clones and leaves some out. This repertoire includes about 39,000 clones. Germline V lookup: CDR1 PRHDT, CDR2 FYEKMQ (reference sequence). The ends lost 6 bases at V and 5 bases at J; junction bases unmatched: 10. The CDR3 is made up of 16 amino acids. This chain links TRBV13 with TRBJ2-3; the match to TRBD2 covers 11 bases. The sequencing input was PBMCs. The TCR originated in a woman younger than 45 in good health and CMV-seropositive. CDR3 residues: CASSSTGTSGGDTQYF. The CDR3 coding sequence is TGTGCCAGCAGTTCAACCGGGACTAGCGGCGGAGATACGCAGTATTTT.